This T cell receptor (beta chain) is drawn from a study of monozygotic twins with cystic fibrosis. Looking at the study overall: With about 15 PCR cycles, barcoded libraries came from 2.5 to 3.5 micrograms of fragmented DNA. Study conclusions and caveats: Low clonality (median around 0.0095) suggested a mostly naive repertoire. V usage most resembled the co-twin in 13 of 16 pairs.

The germline V gene encodes CDR1 SGHNT and CDR2 YYREEE (reference sequence). The ends were cut back, 4 bases at V and 4 bases at J, with 17 bases in the middle. CDR3 length equals 15 residues. Profiling relied on immunoSEQ multiplex PCR, and the TCRdb table lists in-frame clones only, not all of them. The sample has 30,000 or so clones; approximately 72% are singletons. Details on this clone: Its antigen is unidentified.

V is TRBV5-4 and J is TRBJ1-2; D remains ambiguous. This TCR was sampled from a girl aged 5-17 years with cystic fibrosis. The sequenced sample was blood. The CDR3 is CASSPESVSFYGYTF. The CDR3 bases are TGTGCCAGCAGCCCGGAGAGTGTGAGCTTCTATGGCTACACCTTC.